The 21 T cell receptor beta chains given below trace back to one sample, sequenced in a study of breast tumors, draining lymph nodes, adjacent tissues. Using its own MiXCR run on the multiplex PCR reads, TCRdb lists one record per CDR3 protein. The sample has 80,000 to 130,000 distinct CDR3 sequences; 21% are singletons. Breast cancer patients provided tissue from their axillary draining lymph nodes. The sample was axillary lymph node tissue. The source of these receptors is a female donor with breast cancer. Some clones in this sample may be carry-over from other donors' samples.

This clonotype was observed at least ten times. The chain uses TRBV20-1 and TRBJ2-2, with D hard to call. V lost 2 bases and J lost 5, with 9 bases in between. Germline V CDR1 and CDR2: DFQATT, SNEGSKA (reference sequence). The CDR3 loop spans 13 amino acids. The DNA of the CDR3 is TGCAGTGCTAGAATAACTCGGACCGGGGAGCTGTTTTTT. It translates to CSARITRTGELFF.

This clonotype was seen many times. This chain links TRBV20-1 with TRBJ1-2; D is uncertain. V was shortened by 2 bases and J by 5 bases, with 9 bases between the two germline ends. The CDR3 sequence is 12 residues long. Germline-derived CDR1 and CDR2 are DFQATT and SNEGSKA (reference sequence). In DNA form, the CDR3 reads TGCAGTGCTAGATCGGGCCCTTATGGCTACACCTTC. Translated, it gives CSARSGPYGYTF.

This clonotype was picked up many times. The chain has TRBV5-1 and TRBJ1-4; D unclear. From germline, CDR1 is SGHRS and CDR2 YFSETQ. Trimming stripped 3 bases from V and 0 bases from J, with 12 bases between. The CDR3 contains 16 residues. The CDR3: CASSSGRIATNEKLFF. The CDR3 DNA follows: TGCGCCAGCAGCTCCGGACGGATCGCAACTAATGAAAAACTGTTTTTT.

The sample holds one count of this clonotype. The V gene is TRBV10-3, the J gene TRBJ1-6; tentatively, D is TRBD1 (5 bases). The CDR3 is 14 amino acids. Germline V gene data show CDR1 as ENHRY and CDR2 as SYGVKD. V was clipped by 7 bases and J by 5 bases, with 12 bases between them. Here the CDR3 reads CAIKRGADNSPLHF. Written as DNA, the CDR3 is TGTGCCATCAAGAGGGGCGCCGATAATTCACCCCTCCACTTT.

This clonotype was seen repeatedly, ten times or more. V is TRBV7-2 and J is TRBJ1-3; no reliable D call. From germline, CDR1 is SGHTA and CDR2 FQGNSA. With 6 bases removed from V and 4 bases from J, the gap between germline ends came to 7 bases. The CDR3 runs to 12 residues. The CDR3 spells CASRKTGNTIYF. The CDR3 DNA follows: TGTGCCAGCAGGAAAACAGGAAACACCATATATTTT. Supplemented by reference TRBV7-2 and TRBJ1-3, the full variable domain reads GAGVSQSPSNKVTEKGKDVELRCDPISGHTALYWYRQSLGQGLEFLIYFQGNSAPDKSGLPSDRFSAERTGGSVSTLTIQRTQQEDSAVYLCASRKTGNTIYFGEGSWLTVV.

This clonotype appeared many times. The V gene is TRBV6-5, the J gene TRBJ1-6, with TRBD1 matching over 9 bases. V shed 0 bases and J 7 bases; nucleotides not matched to a gene: 1. Germline CDR1 MNHEY, CDR2 SVGAGI. The CDR3 sequence is 15 residues long. CDR3 amino acids: CASSYSTGGNSPLHF. The CDR3, as DNA: TGTGCCAGCAGTTACTCGACAGGGGGAAATTCACCCCTCCACTTT.

The genes are TRBV2 and TRBJ1-4, with D possibly being TRBD1 (5 bases). V lost 6 bases, J lost 4 bases, and 9 bases lay in between. The CDR3 has 13 residues. Germline CDR1 is SNHLY and CDR2 is FYNNEI. CDR3 nucleotide sequence: TGTGCCAGCAGCCCCAGGGATAATGAAAAACTGTTTTTT. Protein sequence: CASSPRDNEKLFF.

This clonotype was counted many times. The chain uses TRBV11-2 and TRBJ2-1, with D perhaps TRBD2 (5 bases). V gave up 1 base and J gave up 0 bases, with 10 bases separating them. In germline, CDR1 is SGHAT, CDR2 FQNNGV. This CDR3 contains 16 residues. DNA of the CDR3: TGTGCCAGCAGCTTAGGCATAGGGAGCTCCTACAATGAGCAGTTCTTC. It encodes CASSLGIGSSYNEQFF.

This clonotype was found many times. V usage is TRBV2 and J usage is TRBJ2-3; perhaps TRBD2 as D (5 bases). Germline lookup yields CDR1 SNHLY and CDR2 FYNNEI. Trimming shortened V by 11 bases and J by 6 bases, and 12 bases separated the two germline ends. This CDR3 has 11 residues. CDR3 nucleotides: TGTGCCCTCGGGGTACCCGATACGCAGTATTTT. Its protein product is CALGVPDTQYF. The full variable domain, its missing parts supplied by reference TRBV2 and TRBJ2-3, is EPEVTQTPSHQVTQMGQEVILRCVPISNHLYFYWYRQILGQKVEFLVSFYNNEISEKSEIFDDQFSVERPDGSNFTLKIRSTKLEDSAMYFCALGVPDTQYFGPGTRLTVL.

This clonotype occurred many times. The chain joins TRBV6-5 to TRBJ1-5; D is unclear. The CDR3 has 15 amino acids. The V and J ends lost 0 bases and 3 bases respectively, with 9 bases between them. Germline-derived CDR1 and CDR2 are MNHEY and SVGAGI. CDR3 in DNA: TGTGCCAGCAGTTACTCCGTTAGTTCCAATCAGCCCCAGCATTTT. Amino acid sequence: CASSYSVSSNQPQHF.

This clonotype was counted ten times or more. This chain connects TRBV7-6 to TRBJ2-3; D is undetermined. In germline, CDR1 is SGHVS, CDR2 FNYEAQ. The CDR3 length is 15 residues. The V end was cut by 3 bases, the J end by 2 bases, with 12 bases between. CDR3 protein: CASSLKAQFTDTQYF. The DNA of the CDR3 is TGTGCCAGCAGCTTGAAGGCTCAATTCACAGATACGCAGTATTTT.

Comments on this clonotype: One junction end does not reproduce the germline sequence, and a read error may be involved. The chain employs TRBV20-1 and TRBJ2-7; 7 bases agree with TRBD1. CDR1 and CDR2 (germline): DFQATT, SNEGSKA (reference sequence). The CDR3 totals 14 residues. CDR3 DNA sequence: TGCAGTGCTAGCTCCGTGACAGGGTCCTACGGGCAGTACTTC. This gives the protein CSASSVTGSYGQYF.

This clonotype was observed at least ten times. This sequence joins TRBV9 and TRBJ2-3; weak D call: TRBD2 (6 bases). CDR1 is SGDLS and CDR2 is YYNGEE in the germline V gene. CDR3 length: 16 residues. Between the trimmed V and J ends, which lost 1 base and 5 bases, there was a span of 17 bases. CDR3 DNA sequence: TGTGCCAGCAGCGTACTCGGGTCGGGGGTAAGAGATACGCAGTATTTT. This translates into CASSVLGSGVRDTQYF.

This clonotype has ten or more counts. V gene TRBV7-8 combines with J gene TRBJ1-2; 11 bases map to TRBD1. Germline-derived CDR1 and CDR2 are SGHVS and FQNEAQ. V lost 5 bases, J lost 3 bases, and 5 bases stayed unmatched. The CDR3 length is 15 residues. The CDR3 DNA sequence: TGTGCCAGCAGCCCAGGACAGGGGGCATACTATGGCTACACCTTC. Translation: CASSPGQGAYYGYTF.

In its sample, this clonotype was seen many times. The CDR3 sequence is CASSPWDGNNEQFF. The CDR3 DNA reads TGTGCCAGCAGCCCCTGGGACGGTAACAATGAGCAGTTCTTC. The V and J genes are TRBV9 and TRBJ2-1, with D perhaps matching TRBD1 or TRBD2 (5 bases each). Germline V gene data show CDR1 as SGDLS and CDR2 as YYNGEE. The germline V and J ends were trimmed by 4 bases and 5 bases, with 13 bases remaining between them. This CDR3 has 14 amino acids.

The J gene is TRBJ2-1, the V gene TRBV27; the D gene could be TRBD1 or TRBD2 (6 bases each). CDR1 and CDR2 from the germline V gene are MNHEY and SMNVEV (reference sequence). Trimming shortened V by 6 bases and J by 4 bases, and 16 bases separated the two germline ends. The length of the CDR3 is 15 residues. The DNA of the CDR3 is TGTGCCAGCAGGGATCTAGAGGGGGGTTACAATGAGCAGTTCTTC. Protein sequence: CASRDLEGGYNEQFF.

This clonotype was seen repeatedly, ten times or more. J is TRBJ1-4 and V is TRBV4-2; tentative D call: TRBD1 (5 bases). The CDR3 contains 15 residues. Germline assignment: CDR1 LGHNA and CDR2 YNFKEQ. V was clipped by 1 base and J by 8 bases, with 14 bases between them. CDR3 loop: CASSQGAAGREKLFF. The CDR3 region has the DNA TGTGCCAGCAGCCAAGGAGCGGCAGGGCGGGAAAAACTGTTTTTT.

This clonotype was detected many times. The chain combines TRBV7-9 with TRBJ2-7, with D unresolved. The CDR3 extends over 14 amino acids. With 1 base removed from V and 2 bases from J, the gap between germline ends came to 9 bases. CDR1 SEHNR and CDR2 FQNEAQ come from the germline V gene (reference sequence). CDR3 DNA: TGTGCCAGCAGCTTAGATTTGGAACCCTACGAGCAGTACTTC. Translation: CASSLDLEPYEQYF.

This clonotype was picked up many times. The V call is TRBV13, the J call TRBJ2-7; 7 bases fit TRBD2. V was pared by 0 bases and J by 4 bases, with 9 bases of the junction left unmatched. CDR3 length equals 16 residues. CDR1 is PRHDT, CDR2 FYEKMQ, per germline (reference sequence). CDR3 residues: CASSLGRTSLKYEQYF. DNA of the CDR3: TGTGCCAGCAGCTTAGGCCGGACTAGTTTAAAGTACGAGCAGTACTTC.

This clonotype showed up many times. The chain employs TRBV7-6 and TRBJ1-4; D is unclear. The CDR3 totals 13 residues. V lost 1 base and J lost 5, with 5 bases in between. Germline CDR1 is SGHVS and CDR2 is FNYEAQ. CDR3 loop: CASSLEQNEKLFF. The CDR3, as DNA: TGTGCCAGCAGCTTAGAACAGAATGAAAAACTGTTTTTT.

The rearrangement links TRBV4-1 to TRBJ1-5; weak D call: TRBD1 (6 bases). The germline gives CDR1 MGHRA, CDR2 YSYEKL. The germline V and J ends were trimmed by 5 bases and 3 bases, with 14 bases remaining between them. There are 15 residues in the CDR3. Written as DNA, the CDR3 is TGCGCCAGCAGCTCGGCGGGGGGCATCAATCAGCCCCAGCATTTT. Amino acids: CASSSAGGINQPQHF.